These 25 T cell receptor beta chains came from one sample sequenced in a study of OX40 agonist ivuxolimab in advanced cancers. Sequencing used immunoSEQ multiplex PCR; TCRdb keeps in-frame clones, though not all of them. The sample shows roughly 63,000 clones, roughly 87% of them seen only once. The starting material was CD4+ or CD8+ T cells sorted from blood, obtained in a trial of the OX40 agonist ivuxolimab. Receptors were obtained from an adult with an advanced solid tumor such as melanoma, head and neck, liver or kidney cancer.

The chain couples TRBV11-2 to TRBJ1-2; D gene unclear. V was pared by 4 bases and J by 5 bases, with 11 bases between. CDR3 length: 13 residues. Germline assignment: CDR1 SGHAT and CDR2 FQNNGV. This CDR3 reads CASSSKDGYGYTF. In DNA form, the CDR3 reads TGTGCCAGCAGCTCGAAAGACGGGTATGGCTACACCTTC.

This clone was seen a handful of times. This chain connects TRBV27 to TRBJ2-1; no reliable D call. From germline, CDR1 is MNHEY and CDR2 SMNVEV (reference sequence). Trimming stripped 3 bases from V and 9 bases from J, with 6 bases between. This CDR3 is built from 11 residues. The CDR3 DNA reads as TGTGCCAGCAGTTTTTACGGTGAGCAGTTCTTC. Translated, it gives CASSFYGEQFF.

This clone was found a few times. The J gene is TRBJ2-7, the V gene TRBV30; TRBD1 is a possible D gene (6 bases). The germline gives CDR1 GTSNPN, CDR2 SVGIG (reference sequence). V gave up 1 base and J gave up 3 bases, with 7 bases separating them. CDR3 length: 12 amino acids. Here the CDR3 reads CAWSGDNYEQYF. DNA of the CDR3: TGTGCCTGGAGTGGGGACAACTACGAGCAGTACTTC.

The chain employs TRBV30 and TRBJ2-1, with D hard to call. The CDR3 runs 13 residues. CDR1 is GTSNPN, CDR2 SVGIG, per germline (reference sequence). The V end was cut by 0 bases, the J end by 8 bases, with 11 bases between. This chain's CDR3 is CAWSVGVADEQFF. DNA of the CDR3: TGTGCCTGGAGTGTTGGGGTCGCTGATGAGCAGTTCTTC.

V is TRBV18 and J is TRBJ1-4, with a tentative D call TRBD1 (6 bases). The germline V gene has CDR1 KGHSH and CDR2 LQKENI. V was clipped by 6 bases and J by 5 bases, with 16 bases between them. This CDR3 has 15 residues. The CDR3 region has the DNA TGTGCCAGCTCTCCCCTAGGGCAGGGGAATGAAAAACTGTTTTTT. Translated: CASSPLGQGNEKLFF.

This chain links TRBV6-5 with TRBJ1-5; the D is unclear. This CDR3 has 15 amino acids. V gave up 7 bases and J gave up 1 base, with 14 bases separating them. The germline V gene has CDR1 MNHEY and CDR2 SVGAGI. This chain's CDR3 is CASKEDFLSNQPQHF. Written as DNA, the CDR3 is TGTGCCAGCAAGGAGGACTTTTTAAGCAATCAGCCCCAGCATTTT.

The chain is built from TRBV2 and TRBJ2-7; a weak D match, TRBD2 (6 bases). Germline V gives CDR1 SNHLY, CDR2 FYNNEI. The CDR3 loop spans 12 amino acids. Trimming stripped 6 bases from V and 4 bases from J, with 10 bases between. The CDR3 protein is CASRGGWYEQYF. The CDR3 DNA reads as TGTGCCAGCAGAGGAGGGTGGTACGAGCAGTACTTC.

This chain joins TRBV19 and TRBJ2-4; perhaps D is TRBD1 or TRBD2 (5 bases each). Germline CDR1 and CDR2: LNHDA and SQIVND (reference sequence). This CDR3 has 16 amino acids. V was trimmed by 1 base and J by 0 bases, leaving 10 bases between them. The CDR3 region is CASSIGGRIAKNIQYF. The CDR3 coding sequence is TGTGCCAGTAGTATAGGGGGACGAATAGCCAAAAACATTCAGTACTTC.

The CDR3 loop reads CASSLTVGGTYNEQFF. The DNA for the CDR3 is TGTGCCAGCAGCTTAACGGTTGGGGGGACCTACAATGAGCAGTTCTTC. The chain joins TRBV13 to TRBJ2-1, with a tentative D call TRBD2 (6 bases). Per the germline V gene, CDR1 is PRHDT and CDR2 is FYEKMQ (reference sequence). The ends were cut back, 2 bases at V and 2 bases at J, with 13 bases in the middle. The CDR3 consists of 16 residues.

This chain links TRBV13 with TRBJ2-7, with no clear D. The length of the CDR3 is 15 residues. From germline, CDR1 is PRHDT and CDR2 FYEKMQ (reference sequence). With 1 base removed from V and 2 bases from J, the gap between germline ends came to 12 bases. The CDR3 is CASSLAPLGTYEQYF. CDR3 sequence (DNA): TGTGCCAGCAGCTTAGCCCCACTTGGGACCTACGAGCAGTACTTC.

The chain carries TRBV27 and TRBJ2-1, with 7 positions matching TRBD2. Germline CDR1 MNHEY, CDR2 SMNVEV (reference sequence). The CDR3 extends over 16 amino acids. Losses at the gene ends were 10 bases for V and 1 base for J; bases not matched to a gene: 13. CDR3 sequence (DNA): TGTGCCACCTACGAACGCGGGAGTGGGTCCTACAATGAGCAGTTCTTC. It translates to CATYERGSGSYNEQFF.

J is TRBJ2-4 and V is TRBV6-5, with D uncertain. The CDR3 is made up of 16 amino acids. Germline CDR1 reads MNHEY; CDR2 reads SVGAGI. V was pared by 0 bases and J by 3 bases, with 12 bases between. CDR3 DNA: TGTGCCAGCAGTTACTCGGCCAGAGATCTCAAAAACATTCAGTACTTC. Residues: CASSYSARDLKNIQYF.

The chain uses TRBV9 and TRBJ2-2, with 9 bases identical to TRBD2. CDR1 and CDR2 from the germline V gene are SGDLS and YYNGEE. The V and J ends lost 5 bases and 1 base, in that order; junction bases with no gene match: 12. The CDR3 totals 18 residues. CDR3 sequence: CASSFNLRLAENTGELFF. The CDR3 DNA follows: TGTGCCAGCAGTTTTAACCTCCGACTAGCGGAGAACACCGGGGAGCTGTTTTTT.

The chain links TRBV7-9 to TRBJ1-1; no reliable D call. The CDR3 is made up of 11 amino acids. Germline V CDR1 and CDR2: SEHNR, FQNEAQ (reference sequence). V lost 4 bases, J lost 6 bases, and 6 bases lay in between. The CDR3 is CASSSRPEAFF. The CDR3 coding sequence is TGTGCCAGCAGCTCTAGGCCTGAAGCTTTCTTT.

The chain couples TRBV29-1 to TRBJ2-7; D unresolved. This CDR3 has 12 residues. V was clipped by 6 bases and J by 7 bases, with 16 bases between them. The V gene's germline CDR1 is SQVTM and CDR2 ANQGSEA. CDR3 in amino acids: CSVRSNVPEQYF. CDR3 in DNA: TGCAGCGTCCGGAGCAACGTTCCGGAGCAGTACTTC.

To note about this clone: The sample carries other DNA sequences with the same CDR3. V and J are TRBV5-6 and TRBJ2-7; D is uncertain. V was pared by 2 bases and J by 4 bases, with 4 bases between. The CDR3 is 11 residues long. Germline V gene sequence: CDR1 SGHDT, CDR2 YYEEEE. CDR3 nucleotides: TGTGCCAGCAGCTTAGGGTACGAGCAGTACTTC. Its translation: CASSLGYEQYF.

The chain couples TRBV9 to TRBJ2-1; D possibly corresponds to TRBD2 (6 bases). Germline V CDR1 and CDR2: SGDLS, YYNGEE. The CDR3 has 15 residues. The germline V and J ends were trimmed by 4 bases and 0 bases, with 11 bases remaining between them. The CDR3 loop reads CASSTGGSSYNEQFF. CDR3 in DNA: TGTGCCAGCAGCACAGGAGGGAGCTCCTACAATGAGCAGTTCTTC.

Only one count was recorded for this clone. V usage is TRBV11-3 and J usage is TRBJ2-1, with 8 bases lining up with TRBD1. In germline, CDR1 is SGHNT, CDR2 YENEEA. The ends lost 1 base at V and 6 bases at J; junction bases unmatched: 5. The CDR3 loop spans 15 amino acids. The CDR3 DNA reads TGTGCCAGCAGCTTAGCAGGGGGCGCGTTCAATGAGCAGTTCTTC. It is translated as CASSLAGGAFNEQFF.

This clone came up a few times. This chain uses TRBV5-1 with TRBJ2-1; D unclear. Germline V gives CDR1 SGHRS, CDR2 YFSETQ. There are 11 residues in the CDR3. V was clipped by 5 bases and J by 4 bases, with 4 bases between them. In nucleotides, the CDR3 is TGCGCCAGCAGGGAATACAATGAGCAGTTCTTC. Its translation is CASREYNEQFF.

The rearrangement links TRBV11-2 to TRBJ2-7; D possibly uses TRBD1 or TRBD2 (6 bases each). The germline V gene encodes CDR1 SGHAT and CDR2 FQNNGV. The CDR3 length is 15 residues. Trimming left V 3 bases short and J 3 bases short, with 15 bases between. The chain's CDR3 is CASSLRRDTNYEQYF. The CDR3 DNA follows: TGTGCCAGCAGCTTGAGGCGGGACACCAACTACGAGCAGTACTTC.

J is TRBJ1-1 and V is TRBV29-1; D might be TRBD1 (5 bases). The CDR3 is 14 amino acids. Trimming stripped 2 bases from V and 5 bases from J, with 15 bases between. From germline, CDR1 is SQVTM and CDR2 ANQGSEA. CDR3 in amino acids: CSVEKAREATEAFF. Written as DNA, the CDR3 is TGCAGCGTTGAAAAGGCCAGGGAGGCAACTGAAGCTTTCTTT.

This sequence joins TRBV27 and TRBJ1-5; D is perhaps TRBD1 (5 bases). Germline V gene data show CDR1 as MNHEY and CDR2 as SMNVEV (reference sequence). V was trimmed by 6 bases and J by 0 bases, leaving 18 bases between them. The CDR3 spans 17 residues. CDR3 coding DNA: TGTGCCAGCAGCCTCGTGGGGGGGGATTATAGCAATCAGCCCCAGCATTTT. Translated, it gives CASSLVGGDYSNQPQHF.

The gene calls are TRBV6-5 and TRBJ2-7; 8 bases line up with TRBD2. The CDR3 contains 12 residues. The V gene's germline CDR1 is MNHEY and CDR2 SVGAGI. J was trimmed by 2 bases and V by 6 bases; bases with no gene match: 0. CDR3 nucleotide sequence: TGTGCCAGCAGGGGACTAGCCTACGAGCAGTACTTC. It translates to CASRGLAYEQYF.

The chain combines TRBV9 with TRBJ2-7; 10 bases align to TRBD1. This CDR3 is 15 amino acids long. V was clipped by 3 bases and J by 3 bases; unmatched bases: 6. Germline CDR1 and CDR2: SGDLS and YYNGEE. The CDR3 region has the DNA TGTGCCAGCAGCGACGGACAGGGGGGCGGCTACGAGCAGTACTTC. As protein: CASSDGQGGGYEQYF.

This sequence joins TRBV19 and TRBJ2-7, with D perhaps TRBD1 or TRBD2 (5 bases each). Trimming left V 7 bases short and J 2 bases short, with 18 bases between. The CDR3 contains 15 residues. From germline, CDR1 is LNHDA and CDR2 SQIVND (reference sequence). The CDR3: CASNVARDPAYEQYF. CDR3 coding DNA: TGTGCCAGTAACGTCGCCCGGGACCCGGCCTACGAGCAGTACTTC.